Shown below are 6 T cell receptor beta chains from a single sample sequenced in a study of neurological immune-mediated disorders. TCRdb re-derived calls from the 5' RACE reads in MiXCR, one entry per CDR3 protein. The sample shows about 53,000 distinct CDR3 sequences, 9% to 10% of them seen only once. As for time point: longitudinal time-point 1 (baseline). Material: PBMCs. The receptor set was obtained from a woman in her forties in good health.

This clonotype was counted ten times or more. The chain carries TRBV7-2 and TRBJ2-7, with 9 bases identical to TRBD1. The CDR3 extends over 14 amino acids. Trimming cost V 5 bases and J 4 bases; bases outside gene matches: 6. Germline loops: CDR1 SGHTA, CDR2 FQGNSA. The CDR3 is CASSPYRGRYEQYF. The CDR3 nucleotides read TGTGCCAGCAGCCCATACAGGGGGCGGTACGAGCAGTACTTC.

V gene TRBV19 combines with J gene TRBJ1-1; D is uncertain. Germline V gene data show CDR1 as LNHDA and CDR2 as SQIVND (reference sequence). CDR3 length: 15 residues. The germline V and J ends were trimmed by 4 bases and 1 base, with 13 bases remaining between them. CDR3 loop: CASSSGRGRNTEAFF. CDR3 nucleotide sequence: TGTGCCAGTAGTAGTGGTCGAGGGAGGAACACTGAAGCTTTCTTT.

This chain joins TRBV20-1 and TRBJ2-5; D may be TRBD1 or TRBD2 (5 bases each). Germline V gene lookup returns CDR1 DFQATT and CDR2 SNEGSKA (reference sequence). CDR3 length equals 13 residues. Trimming pared 1 base from V and 1 base from J, leaving 7 bases between. CDR3: CSARGDPQETQYF. CDR3 nucleotide sequence: TGCAGTGCTAGAGGGGACCCCCAAGAGACCCAGTACTTC.

In its sample, this clonotype was seen a few times. The rearrangement links TRBV21-1 to TRBJ1-1. TRBV21-1 is reported as a pseudogene. This CDR3 contains 14 residues. The CDR3 is CASSKGSPNTEAFF. CDR3 DNA sequence: TGTGCCAGCAGCAAGGGCAGTCCGAACACTGAAGCTTTCTTT.

There are many counts of this clonotype. The chain uses TRBV9 and TRBJ2-7; 10 positions agree with TRBD1. The CDR3 extends over 15 amino acids. Germline V gene data show CDR1 as SGDLS and CDR2 as YYNGEE. V gave up 6 bases and J gave up 5 bases; unmatched junction bases: 11. CDR3 loop: CASNPTGTGAHEQYF. The CDR3 DNA is TGTGCCAGCAATCCTACCGGGACAGGGGCCCACGAGCAGTACTTC.

This clonotype occurred a few times. The genes are TRBV6-6 and TRBJ1-2; 10 nucleotides align to TRBD1. CDR1 and CDR2 (germline): MNHNY, SVGAGI (reference sequence). CDR3 length equals 14 residues. J lost 6 bases, V lost 2 bases, and 3 bases had no gene match. CDR3 DNA: TGTGCCAGCAGTTACCGGGACAGGGGTAATGGCTACACCTTC. Its protein is CASSYRDRGNGYTF.